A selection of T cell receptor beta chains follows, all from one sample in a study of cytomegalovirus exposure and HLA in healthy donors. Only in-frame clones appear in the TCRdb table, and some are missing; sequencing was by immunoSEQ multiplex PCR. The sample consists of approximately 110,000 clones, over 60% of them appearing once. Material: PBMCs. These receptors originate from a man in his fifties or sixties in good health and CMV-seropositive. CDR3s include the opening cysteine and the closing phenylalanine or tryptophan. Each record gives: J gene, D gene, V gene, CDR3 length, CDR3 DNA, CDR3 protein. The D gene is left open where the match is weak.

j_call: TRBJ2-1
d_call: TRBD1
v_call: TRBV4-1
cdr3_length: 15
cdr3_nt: TGCGCCAGCAGCCCCAAAGCAGGGGGTTCGCATGAGCAGTTCTTC
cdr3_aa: CASSPKAGGSHEQFF

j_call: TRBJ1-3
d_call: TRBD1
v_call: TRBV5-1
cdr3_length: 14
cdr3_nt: TGCGCCAGCAGCATTACAGGGGCTGGAAACACCATATATTTT
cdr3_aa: CASSITGAGNTIYF

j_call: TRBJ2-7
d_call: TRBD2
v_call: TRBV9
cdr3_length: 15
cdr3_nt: TGTGCCAGCAGCGTAGGCGGGGGGGAACCCTACGAGCAGTACTTC
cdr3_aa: CASSVGGGEPYEQYF

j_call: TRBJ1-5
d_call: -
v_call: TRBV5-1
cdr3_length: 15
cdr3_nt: TGCGCCAGCAGCTTGGAGGGGGATAGCAATCAGCCCCAGCATTTT
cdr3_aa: CASSLEGDSNQPQHF

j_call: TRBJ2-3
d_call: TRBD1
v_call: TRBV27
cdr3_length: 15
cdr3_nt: TGTGCCAGCAGATCGTGGGGACAGGACACAGATACGCAGTATTTT
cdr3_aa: CASRSWGQDTDTQYF

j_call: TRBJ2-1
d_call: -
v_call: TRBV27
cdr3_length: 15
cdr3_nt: TGTGCCAGCAGTTCGACTGTTAGCTCCTACAATGAGCAGTTCTTC
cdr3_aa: CASSSTVSSYNEQFF

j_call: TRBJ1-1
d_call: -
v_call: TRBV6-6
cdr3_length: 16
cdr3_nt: TGTGCCAGCAGTTACCCCCCGGGGGGCTTGAACACTGAAGCTTTCTTT
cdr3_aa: CASSYPPGGLNTEAFF

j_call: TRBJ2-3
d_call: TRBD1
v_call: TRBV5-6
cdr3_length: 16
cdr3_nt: TGTGCCAGCAGCCCATCGACAGGGGCCTACACAGATACGCAGTATTTT
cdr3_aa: CASSPSTGAYTDTQYF

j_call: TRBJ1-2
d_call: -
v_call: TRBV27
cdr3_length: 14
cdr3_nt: TGTGCCAGCAGTTTACGGCAGTCAGGCAATGGCTACACCTTC
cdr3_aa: CASSLRQSGNGYTF

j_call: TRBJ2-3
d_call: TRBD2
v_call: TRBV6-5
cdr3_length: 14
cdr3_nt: TGTGCCAGCAGACCCAGACTAGCGTCTGATACGCAGTATTTT
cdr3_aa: CASRPRLASDTQYF

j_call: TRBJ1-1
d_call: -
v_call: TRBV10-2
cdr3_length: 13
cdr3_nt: TGCGCCAGCAGTGAGCCAAGGAGGATAGAAGCTTTCTTT
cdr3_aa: CASSEPRRIEAFF